One sample yielded the 22 T cell receptor beta chains listed below, sequenced in a study of cytomegalovirus exposure and HLA in healthy donors. Assay used: immunoSEQ multiplex PCR; TCRdb lists only in-frame clones, some missing. This sample has roughly 310,000 clones, with 88% found just once. Sequencing was performed on PBMCs. The source of these receptors is a man younger than 45 in good health and CMV-seronegative.

This rearrangement joins TRBV7-9 to TRBJ1-1; tentatively, D is TRBD1 (6 bases). Germline V lookup: CDR1 SEHNR, CDR2 FQNEAQ (reference sequence). The CDR3 covers 13 residues. V was clipped by 5 bases and J by 8 bases, with 15 bases between them. The CDR3 is CASSDSRGYEAFF. DNA for the CDR3: TGTGCCAGCAGCGATTCCAGGGGATACGAAGCTTTCTTT.

The rearrangement links TRBV9 to TRBJ2-2; 8 positions agree with TRBD2. The germline gives CDR1 SGDLS, CDR2 YYNGEE. This CDR3 region has 17 residues. Trimming removed 1 base from V and 5 bases from J; junction bases left unmatched: 10. The DNA for the CDR3 is TGTGCCAGCAGCGTAAGCAGCGGGGGAGCCGGTACCGGGGAGCTGTTTTTT. Encoded protein: CASSVSSGGAGTGELFF.

This chain joins TRBV4-1 and TRBJ2-1; D remains ambiguous. V was shortened by 5 bases and J by 0 bases, with 20 bases between the two germline ends. Germline V lookup: CDR1 MGHRA, CDR2 YSYEKL. The CDR3 loop spans 18 amino acids. CDR3 in DNA: TGCGCCAGCAGCTCCTTTGATGTTGGTCGGAGCTCCTACAATGAGCAGTTCTTC. Its translation is CASSSFDVGRSSYNEQFF.

The rearrangement uses TRBV19 and TRBJ2-7; D may be TRBD1 (6 bases). V was clipped by 6 bases and J by 1 base, with 13 bases between them. Germline lookup yields CDR1 LNHDA and CDR2 SQIVND (reference sequence). This CDR3 has 14 residues. In nucleotides, the CDR3 is TGTGCCAGTAGCGGACGGGACATATCCTACGAGCAGTACTTC. This sequence encodes CASSGRDISYEQYF.

The V and J genes are TRBV4-3 and TRBJ2-3; the D gene is possibly TRBD2 (5 bases). Per the germline V gene, CDR1 is LGHNA and CDR2 is YSLEER. The ends were cut back, 1 base at V and 8 bases at J, with 13 bases in the middle. There are 14 residues in the CDR3. CDR3 in DNA: TGCGCCAGCAGCCAAGCGGGTATAGAGGGTACGCAGTATTTT. Translation: CASSQAGIEGTQYF.

J is TRBJ2-7 and V is TRBV5-1; 12 bases fit TRBD2. The V gene's germline CDR1 is SGHRS and CDR2 YFSETQ. This CDR3 contains 16 residues. With V trimmed by 4 bases and J by 0 bases, 5 bases remained unmatched. The CDR3: CASSPRTSGASYEQYF. DNA of the CDR3: TGCGCCAGCAGCCCTAGGACTAGCGGGGCCTCCTACGAGCAGTACTTC.

The chain combines TRBV2 with TRBJ2-2; the match to TRBD2 covers 12 bases. Germline V CDR1 and CDR2: SNHLY, FYNNEI. V lost 8 bases to trimming and J lost 6 bases; unmatched junction nucleotides: 4. The CDR3 length is 14 residues. The CDR3 bases are TGTGCCAGCGAGGCTAGCGGGGGGGCCGGGGAGCTGTTTTTT. Protein: CASEASGGAGELFF.

The gene calls are TRBV18 and TRBJ2-5; D is perhaps TRBD1 (5 bases). The V and J ends lost 0 bases and 4 bases respectively, with 9 bases between them. CDR3 size: 14 residues. Germline V CDR1 and CDR2: KGHSH, LQKENI. CDR3 bases: TGTGCCAGCTCACCACCGGGGCGTGTAGAGACCCAGTACTTC. Residues: CASSPPGRVETQYF.

The V gene is TRBV6-1, the J gene TRBJ1-1; 7 bases are shared with TRBD1. The length of the CDR3 is 13 residues. Germline V gene data show CDR1 as MNHNS and CDR2 as SASEGT. V lost 7 bases and J lost 3; bases outside the gene matches: 5. The CDR3 nucleotides read TGTGCCAGCATTGTAGGGGGCTACACTGAAGCTTTCTTT. This encodes CASIVGGYTEAFF.

The rearrangement links TRBV28 to TRBJ2-7; 9 positions match TRBD1. The CDR3 runs 15 residues. J was trimmed by 4 bases and V by 5 bases; bases with no gene match: 9. Germline V gene sequence: CDR1 MDHEN, CDR2 SYDVKM. CDR3 DNA sequence: TGTGCCAGCAGTGCCTTCACAGGGGGCGGTTACGAGCAGTACTTC. This translates into CASSAFTGGGYEQYF.

V is TRBV29-1 and J is TRBJ2-3; TRBD1 matches at 8 bases. J gave up 4 bases and V 8 bases, and 8 bases lay outside the gene matches. This CDR3 has 13 residues. From germline, CDR1 is SQVTM and CDR2 ANQGSEA. This CDR3 reads CSFSGQVADTQYF. In DNA form, the CDR3 reads TGCAGCTTCTCGGGACAGGTAGCAGATACGCAGTATTTT.

This sequence joins TRBV5-5 and TRBJ1-3, with a tentative D call TRBD1 (6 bases). The CDR3 loop spans 16 amino acids. CDR1 and CDR2 from the germline V gene are SGHKS and YYEKEE (reference sequence). V lost 0 bases and J lost 0, with 10 bases in between. The CDR3 nucleotides read TGTGCCAGCAGCTTGGCGCAGGGGTCCTCTGGAAACACCATATATTTT. It specifies CASSLAQGSSGNTIYF.

CDR3 DNA: TGCGCCAGCAGCGTTTTAGCGGGGGCTTACAATGAGCAGTTCTTC. It is translated as CASSVLAGAYNEQFF. This chain uses TRBV10-2 with TRBJ2-1, with TRBD2 matching over 9 bases. Germline-derived CDR1 and CDR2 are WSHSY and SAAADI. This CDR3 contains 15 residues. With V trimmed by 6 bases and J by 4 bases, 7 bases remained unmatched.

CDR3 sequence: CASRGTGGAATSTTYGYTF. For the CDR3, the DNA is TGTGCCAGCAGAGGGACAGGGGGAGCCGCCACCTCAACCACCTATGGCTACACCTTC. The V gene is TRBV2, the J gene TRBJ1-2; 11 bases fit TRBD1. V was pared by 6 bases and J by 4 bases, with 19 bases of the junction left unmatched. Germline CDR1 reads SNHLY; CDR2 reads FYNNEI. The CDR3 consists of 19 residues.

The J gene is TRBJ1-6, the V gene TRBV9, with TRBD1 as a possible D gene (5 bases). This CDR3 spans 14 amino acids. V gave up 3 bases and J gave up 8 bases, with 12 bases separating them. CDR1 is SGDLS and CDR2 is YYNGEE in the germline V gene. Here the CDR3 DNA reads TGTGCCAGCAGCGGCGGGACGGGGGATTCACCCCTCCACTTT. Its protein product is CASSGGTGDSPLHF.

The gene calls are TRBV11-2 and TRBJ1-3; D may be TRBD1 (6 bases). The CDR3 runs 17 residues. Germline lookup yields CDR1 SGHAT and CDR2 FQNNGV. Trimming pared 5 bases from V and 5 bases from J, leaving 22 bases between. The DNA of the CDR3 is TGTGCCAGCAGCCAATACCAGTCGGGACAATGGAGAAACACCATATATTTT. Translating gives CASSQYQSGQWRNTIYF. Looking up the rest from reference TRBV11-2 and TRBJ1-3 gives the full variable domain: EAGVAQSPRYKIIEKRQSVAFWCNPISGHATLYWYQQILGQGPKLLIQFQNNGVVDDSQLPKDRFSAERLKGVDSTLKIQPAKLEDSAVYLCASSQYQSGQWRNTIYFGEGSWLTVV.

The gene calls are TRBV5-1 and TRBJ1-1; 7 nucleotides agree with TRBD1. This CDR3 comprises 14 residues. In germline, CDR1 is SGHRS, CDR2 YFSETQ. The V segment lost 3 bases and the J segment 1 base; nucleotides outside the gene matches: 3. The CDR3 nucleotides read TGCGCCAGCAGCTGGAACAGGGGGAACACTGAAGCTTTCTTT. This encodes CASSWNRGNTEAFF.

The chain joins TRBV30 to TRBJ1-1; 10 bases fit TRBD1. Germline CDR1 and CDR2: GTSNPN and SVGIG (reference sequence). The length of the CDR3 is 15 residues. V lost 1 base, J lost 1 base, and 3 bases stayed unmatched. The CDR3 DNA reads as TGTGCCTGGAGTGCGGGGACAGGGGCGAACACTGAAGCTTTCTTT. Protein: CAWSAGTGANTEAFF.

The rearrangement links TRBV19 to TRBJ1-1; possible D gene TRBD1, 5 bases. Trimming left V 7 bases short and J 1 base short, with 10 bases between. CDR3 size: 13 residues. Germline lookup yields CDR1 LNHDA and CDR2 SQIVND (reference sequence). This CDR3 reads CASIRGSNTEAFF. The CDR3 DNA reads as TGTGCCAGTATCCGGGGGTCGAACACTGAAGCTTTCTTT.

This chain connects TRBV30 to TRBJ2-7, with D possibly matching TRBD1 (6 bases). The V and J ends lost 0 bases and 3 bases respectively, with 15 bases between them. Germline values: CDR1 GTSNPN, CDR2 SVGIG (reference sequence). The CDR3 has 15 amino acids. The CDR3 coding sequence is TGTGCCTGGAGTGTGAGGGGGAAGGGCGACTACGAGCAGTACTTC. As protein: CAWSVRGKGDYEQYF.

V usage is TRBV15 and J usage is TRBJ1-6; D is perhaps TRBD1 (5 bases). The CDR3 is 16 residues long. The V end lost 3 bases, the J end lost 9 bases, and 18 bases lay between the germline ends. Per the germline V gene, CDR1 is LNHNV and CDR2 is YYDKDF (reference sequence). CDR3 bases: TGTGCCACCAGCAGTGACATTCCGATGGGGGGTTCACCCCTCCACTTT. Amino acids: CATSSDIPMGGSPLHF.

The chain combines TRBV18 with TRBJ2-1; D gene unclear. V lost 4 bases to trimming and J lost 8 bases, with 12 bases between them. This CDR3 has 13 residues. Germline V gene lookup returns CDR1 KGHSH and CDR2 LQKENI. CDR3 DNA: TGTGCCAGCTCACACCCTGCAAGCGATGAGCAGTTCTTC. Protein sequence: CASSHPASDEQFF.